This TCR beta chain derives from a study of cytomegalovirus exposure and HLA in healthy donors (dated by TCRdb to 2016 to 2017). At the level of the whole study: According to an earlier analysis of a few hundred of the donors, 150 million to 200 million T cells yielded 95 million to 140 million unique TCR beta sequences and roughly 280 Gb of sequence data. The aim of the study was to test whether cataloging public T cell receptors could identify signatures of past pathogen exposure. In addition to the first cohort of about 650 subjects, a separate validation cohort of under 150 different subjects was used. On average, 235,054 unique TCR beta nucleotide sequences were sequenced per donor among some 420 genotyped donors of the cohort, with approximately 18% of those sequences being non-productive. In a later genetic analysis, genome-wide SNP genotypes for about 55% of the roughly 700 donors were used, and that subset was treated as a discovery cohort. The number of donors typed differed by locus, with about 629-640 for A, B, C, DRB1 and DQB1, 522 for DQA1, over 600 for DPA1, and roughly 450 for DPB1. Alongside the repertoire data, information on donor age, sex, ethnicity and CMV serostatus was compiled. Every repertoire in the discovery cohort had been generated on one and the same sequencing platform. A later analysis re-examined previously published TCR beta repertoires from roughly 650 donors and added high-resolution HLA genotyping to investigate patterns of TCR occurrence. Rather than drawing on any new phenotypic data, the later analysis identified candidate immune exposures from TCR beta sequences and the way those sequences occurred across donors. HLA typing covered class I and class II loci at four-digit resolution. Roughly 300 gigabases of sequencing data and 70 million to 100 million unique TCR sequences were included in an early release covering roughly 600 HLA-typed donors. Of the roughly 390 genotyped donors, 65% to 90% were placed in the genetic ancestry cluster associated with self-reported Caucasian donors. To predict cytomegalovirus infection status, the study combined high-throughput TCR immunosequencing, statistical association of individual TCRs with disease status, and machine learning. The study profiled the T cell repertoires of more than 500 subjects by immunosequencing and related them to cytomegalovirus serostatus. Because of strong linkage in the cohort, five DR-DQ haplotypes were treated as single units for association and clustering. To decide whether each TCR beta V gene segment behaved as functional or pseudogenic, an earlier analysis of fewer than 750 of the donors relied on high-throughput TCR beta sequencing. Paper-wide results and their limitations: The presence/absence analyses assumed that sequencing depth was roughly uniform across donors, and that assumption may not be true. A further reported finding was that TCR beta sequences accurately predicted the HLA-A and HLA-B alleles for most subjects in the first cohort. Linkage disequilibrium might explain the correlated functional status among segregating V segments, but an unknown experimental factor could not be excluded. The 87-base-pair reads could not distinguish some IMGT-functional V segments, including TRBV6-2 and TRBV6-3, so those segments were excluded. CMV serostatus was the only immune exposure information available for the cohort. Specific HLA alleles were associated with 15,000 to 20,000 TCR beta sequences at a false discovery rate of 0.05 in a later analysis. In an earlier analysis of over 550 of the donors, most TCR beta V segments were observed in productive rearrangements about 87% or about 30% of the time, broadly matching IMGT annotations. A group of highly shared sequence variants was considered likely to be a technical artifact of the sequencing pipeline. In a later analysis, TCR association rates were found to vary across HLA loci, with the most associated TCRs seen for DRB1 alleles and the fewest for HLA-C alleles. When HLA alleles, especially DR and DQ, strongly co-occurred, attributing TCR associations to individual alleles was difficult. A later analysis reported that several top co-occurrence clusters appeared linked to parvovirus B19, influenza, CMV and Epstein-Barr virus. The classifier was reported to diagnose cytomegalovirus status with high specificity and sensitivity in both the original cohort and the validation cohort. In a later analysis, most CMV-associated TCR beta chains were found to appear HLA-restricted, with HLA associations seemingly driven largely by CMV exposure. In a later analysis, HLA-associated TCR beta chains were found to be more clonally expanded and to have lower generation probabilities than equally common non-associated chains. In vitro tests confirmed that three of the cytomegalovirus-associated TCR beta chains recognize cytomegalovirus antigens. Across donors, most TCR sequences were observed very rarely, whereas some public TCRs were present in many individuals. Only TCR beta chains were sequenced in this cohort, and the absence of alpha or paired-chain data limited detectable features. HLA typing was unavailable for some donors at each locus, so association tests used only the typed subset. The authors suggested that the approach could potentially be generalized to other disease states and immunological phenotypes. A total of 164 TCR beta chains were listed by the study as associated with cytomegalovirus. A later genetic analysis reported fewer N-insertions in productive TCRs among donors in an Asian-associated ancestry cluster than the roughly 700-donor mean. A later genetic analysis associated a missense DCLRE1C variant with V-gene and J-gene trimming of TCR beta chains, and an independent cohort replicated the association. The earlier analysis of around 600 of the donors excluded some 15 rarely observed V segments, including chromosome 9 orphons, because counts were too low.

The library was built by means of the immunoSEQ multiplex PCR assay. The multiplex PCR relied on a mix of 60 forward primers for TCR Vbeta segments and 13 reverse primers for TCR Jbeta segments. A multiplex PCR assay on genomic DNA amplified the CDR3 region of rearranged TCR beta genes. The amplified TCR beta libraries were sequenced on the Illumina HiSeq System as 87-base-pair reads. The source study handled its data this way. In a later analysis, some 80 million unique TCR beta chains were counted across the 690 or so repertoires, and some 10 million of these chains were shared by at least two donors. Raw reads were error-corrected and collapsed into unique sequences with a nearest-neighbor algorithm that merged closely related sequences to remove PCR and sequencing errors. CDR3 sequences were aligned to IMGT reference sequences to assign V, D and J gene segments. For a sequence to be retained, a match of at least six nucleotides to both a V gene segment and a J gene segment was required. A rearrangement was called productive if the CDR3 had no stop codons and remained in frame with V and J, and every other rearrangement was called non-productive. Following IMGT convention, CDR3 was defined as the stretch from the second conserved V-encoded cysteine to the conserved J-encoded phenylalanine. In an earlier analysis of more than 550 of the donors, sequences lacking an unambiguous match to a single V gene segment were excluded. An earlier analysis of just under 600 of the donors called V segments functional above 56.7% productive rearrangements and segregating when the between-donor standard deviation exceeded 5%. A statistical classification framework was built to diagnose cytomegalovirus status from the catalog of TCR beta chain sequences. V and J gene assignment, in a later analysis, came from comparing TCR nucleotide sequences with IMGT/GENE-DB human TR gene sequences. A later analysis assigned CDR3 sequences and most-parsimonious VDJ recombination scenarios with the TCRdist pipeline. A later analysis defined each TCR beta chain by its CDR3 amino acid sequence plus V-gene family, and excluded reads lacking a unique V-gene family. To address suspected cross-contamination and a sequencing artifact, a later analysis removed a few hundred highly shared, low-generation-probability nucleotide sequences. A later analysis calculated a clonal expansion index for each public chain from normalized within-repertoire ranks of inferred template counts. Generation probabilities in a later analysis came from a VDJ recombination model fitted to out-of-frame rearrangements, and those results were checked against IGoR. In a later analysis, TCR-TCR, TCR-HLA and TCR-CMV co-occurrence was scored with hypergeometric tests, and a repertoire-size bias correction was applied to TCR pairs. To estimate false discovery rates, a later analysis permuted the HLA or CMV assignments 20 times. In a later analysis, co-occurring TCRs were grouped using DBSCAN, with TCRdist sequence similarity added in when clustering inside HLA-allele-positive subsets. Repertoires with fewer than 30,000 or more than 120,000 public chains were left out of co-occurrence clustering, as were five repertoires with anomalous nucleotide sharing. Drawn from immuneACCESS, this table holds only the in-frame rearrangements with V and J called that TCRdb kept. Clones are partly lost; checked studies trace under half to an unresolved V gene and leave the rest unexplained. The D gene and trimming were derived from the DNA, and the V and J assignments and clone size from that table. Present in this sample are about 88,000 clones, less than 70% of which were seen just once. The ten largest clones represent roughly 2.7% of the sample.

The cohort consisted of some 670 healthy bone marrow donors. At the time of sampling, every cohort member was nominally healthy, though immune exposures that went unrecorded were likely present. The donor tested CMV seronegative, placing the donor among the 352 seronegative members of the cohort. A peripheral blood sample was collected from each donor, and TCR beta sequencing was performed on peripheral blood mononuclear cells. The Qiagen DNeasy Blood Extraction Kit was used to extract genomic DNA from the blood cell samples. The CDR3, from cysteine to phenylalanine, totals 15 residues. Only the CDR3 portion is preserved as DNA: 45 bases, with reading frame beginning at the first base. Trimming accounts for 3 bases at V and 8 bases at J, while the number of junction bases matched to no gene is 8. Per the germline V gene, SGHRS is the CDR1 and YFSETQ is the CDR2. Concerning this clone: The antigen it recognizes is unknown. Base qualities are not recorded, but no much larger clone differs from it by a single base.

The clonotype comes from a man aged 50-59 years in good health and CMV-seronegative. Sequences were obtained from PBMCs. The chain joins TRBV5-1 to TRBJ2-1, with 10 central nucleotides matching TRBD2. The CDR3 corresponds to CASSSEREGVDEQFF. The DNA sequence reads TGCGCCAGCAGCTCTGAGCGGGAGGGTGTGGATGAGCAGTTCTTC.